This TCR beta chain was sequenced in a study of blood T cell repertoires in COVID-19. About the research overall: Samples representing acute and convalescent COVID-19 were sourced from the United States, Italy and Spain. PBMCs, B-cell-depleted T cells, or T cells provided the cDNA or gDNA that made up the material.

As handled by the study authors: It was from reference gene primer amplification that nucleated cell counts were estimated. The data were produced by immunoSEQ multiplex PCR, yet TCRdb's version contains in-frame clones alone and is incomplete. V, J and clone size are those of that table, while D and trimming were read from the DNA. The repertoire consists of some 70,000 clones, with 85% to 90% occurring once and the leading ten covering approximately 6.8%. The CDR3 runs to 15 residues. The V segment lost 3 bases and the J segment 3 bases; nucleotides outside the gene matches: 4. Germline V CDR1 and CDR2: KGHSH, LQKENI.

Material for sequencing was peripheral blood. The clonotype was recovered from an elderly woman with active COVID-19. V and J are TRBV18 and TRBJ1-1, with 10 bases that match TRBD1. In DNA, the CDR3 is TGTGCCAGCTCACCCGGACAGGGGGGGTACACTGAAGCTTTCTTT. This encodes CASSPGQGGYTEAFF.